Listed below are T cell receptor beta chains from one sample, sequenced in a study of T cells after yellow fever vaccination. TCRdb used MiXCR to reprocess the 5' RACE reads, holding one entry per CDR3 protein. The sample lists some 160,000 distinct CDR3 sequences; about a tenth were seen once. The specimen comprised CD8+ T cells sorted from PBMCs, sampled 45 days after the yellow fever booster vaccination. These receptors were taken from a man aged 18 to 29 who received the YFV17D yellow fever vaccine. CDR3s include the opening cysteine and the closing phenylalanine or tryptophan. D genes are given only for firm matches. For some rows the clone size is stated as once, few or many, or as a class when expanded; others skip it.

few | . | TRBJ1-5 | TRBV12-3/TRBV12-4 | CASMWGSNQPQHF | TGTGCCAGCATGTGGGGGAGCAATCAGCCCCAGCATTTT
. | . | TRBJ1-2 | TRBV24-1 | CATDPGGQDYGYTF | TGTGCCACCGACCCGGGGGGTCAAGACTATGGCTACACCTTC
few | TRBD1 | TRBJ2-7 | TRBV12-3/TRBV12-4 | CASSPGTDSAYEQYF | TGTGCCAGCAGCCCTGGGACAGATTCCGCCTACGAGCAGTACTTC
few | . | TRBJ1-6 | TRBV7-3 | CASSLAGEGSPLHF | TGTGCCAGCAGCTTAGCAGGGGAAGGTTCACCCCTCCACTTT
many | . | TRBJ2-1 | TRBV4-3 | CASSRSPNSYNEQFF | TGCGCCAGCAGCCGCAGTCCCAACTCTTACAATGAGCAGTTCTTC
few | . | TRBJ1-6 | TRBV20-1 | CSAREDSSYNSPLHF | TGCAGTGCTAGAGAAGACAGCTCCTATAATTCACCCCTCCACTTT
once | TRBD1 | TRBJ2-7 | TRBV4-1 | CASSPLTGDHSHYF | TGCGCCAGCAGCCCCTTGACAGGGGACCACTCTCATTACTTC
once | . | TRBJ2-1 | TRBV11-2 | CASTEDRGDEQFF | TGTGCCAGCACCGAGGACAGAGGTGATGAGCAGTTCTTC
few | TRBD2 | TRBJ2-3 | TRBV5-1 | CASSSDGLAGGPSTDTQYF | TGCGCCAGCAGTTCTGATGGACTAGCGGGGGGCCCGAGCACAGATACGCAGTATTTT
many | . | TRBJ1-1 | TRBV9 | CASSPRVGLEAFF | TGTGCCAGCAGCCCACGTGTGGGATTGGAAGCTTTCTTT
few | TRBD2 | TRBJ2-1 | TRBV6-6 | CASSYDRGGSYEQFF | TGTGCCAGCAGTTACGATCGGGGGGGCTCCTATGAGCAGTTCTTC
. | . | TRBJ2-1 | TRBV7-9 | CASSLVGANKEQFF | TGTGCCAGCAGCTTAGTAGGTGCCAACAAGGAGCAGTTCTTC
few | . | TRBJ1-6 | TRBV7-9 | CASSDWGTGSSPLHF | TGTGCCAGCAGCGACTGGGGGACGGGTTCTTCACCCCTCCACTTT
few | . | TRBJ1-2 | TRBV4-3 | CASSQALTPNYGYTF | TGCGCCAGCAGCCAGGCCTTGACACCTAACTATGGCTACACCTTC
. | . | TRBJ1-2 | TRBV30 | CAWSAPWDPTNYGYTF | TGTGCCTGGAGTGCCCCATGGGATCCTACTAACTATGGCTACACCTTC